One and the same sample provided the 20 T cell receptor beta chains below, sequenced in a study of blood T cell repertoires in COVID-19. Some clones are missing from TCRdb's copy, which holds only in-frame ones; the method was immunoSEQ multiplex PCR. The sample carries some 150,000 clones, approximately 85% recorded once. The sequencing sample was made of peripheral blood. These receptors all come from a man aged 35-49 years with acute or convalescent COVID-19.

The chain carries TRBV29-1 and TRBJ2-3; tentatively, D is TRBD1 (5 bases). CDR1 is SQVTM, CDR2 ANQGSEA, per germline. The CDR3 is made up of 13 amino acids. V lost 7 bases and J lost 5, with 16 bases in between. This chain's CDR3 is CSATEDTGDTQYF. Written as DNA, the CDR3 is TGCAGCGCCACCGAGGACACTGGAGATACGCAGTATTTT.

This chain joins TRBV6-5 and TRBJ1-5; no reliable D call. CDR3 length: 14 amino acids. V lost 6 bases and J lost 2, with 11 bases in between. CDR1 and CDR2 (germline): MNHEY, SVGAGI. This CDR3 reads CASRLENGNQPQHF. CDR3 DNA: TGTGCCAGCAGGTTAGAGAACGGCAATCAGCCCCAGCATTTT.

As regards this clone: An end of the junction does not agree with germline; a read error may underlie this. The chain is built from TRBV7-7 and TRBJ2-1; 9 bases map to TRBD2. This CDR3 spans 15 amino acids. The germline V gene encodes CDR1 SSHAT and CDR2 FNYEAQ (reference sequence). CDR3 coding DNA: TGTGCTAGCAGCTTCGCGGGGGGGCCTAACAATGAGCAGTTCTTC. This gives the protein CASSFAGGPNNEQFF. Full variable domain (remainder filled in from reference TRBV7-7 and TRBJ2-1): GAGVSQSPRYKVTKRGQDVTLRCDPISSHATLYWYQQALGQGPEFLTYFNYEAQPDKSGLPSDRFSAERPEGSISTLTIQRTEQRDSAMYRCASSFAGGPNNEQFFGPGTRLTVL.

V is TRBV9 and J is TRBJ1-4, with D unclear. Germline CDR1 and CDR2: SGDLS and YYNGEE. V shed 0 bases and J shed 5 bases, with 11 bases lying between them. This CDR3 is built from 15 residues. The chain's CDR3 is CASSVGSLPNEKLFF. DNA for the CDR3: TGTGCCAGCAGCGTAGGCAGTTTACCGAATGAAAAACTGTTTTTT.

The chain couples TRBV19 to TRBJ1-2; TRBD1 is a possible D gene (5 bases). The CDR3 is 13 amino acids. V was pared by 2 bases and J by 5 bases, with 9 bases between. Germline-derived CDR1 and CDR2 are LNHDA and SQIVND (reference sequence). The CDR3 DNA is TGTGCCAGTAGTATAAGCAGGGCGTATGGCTACACCTTC. Its translation is CASSISRAYGYTF. The whole variable domain, remainder taken from reference TRBV19 and TRBJ1-2, is DGGITQSPKYLFRKEGQNVTLSCEQNLNHDAMYWYRQDPGQGLRLIYYSQIVNDFQKGDIAEGYSVSREKKESFPLTVTSAQKNPTAFYLCASSISRAYGYTFGSGTRLTVV.

The chain's CDR3 is CASSYGFGTGNEKLFF. For the CDR3, the DNA is TGTGCCAGCAGTTACGGCTTTGGGACTGGTAATGAAAAACTGTTTTTT. The chain links TRBV6-2 or TRBV6-3 to TRBJ1-4; D may be TRBD1 (5 bases). V lost 2 bases, J lost 4 bases, and 14 bases lay in between. There are 16 residues in the CDR3. Germline CDR1 reads MNHEY; CDR2 reads SVGEGT.

The chain combines TRBV5-1 with TRBJ1-1; TRBD1 is a possible D gene (5 bases). The CDR3 is made up of 14 amino acids. Per the germline V gene, CDR1 is SGHRS and CDR2 is YFSETQ. V was shortened by 1 base and J by 0 bases, with 7 bases between the two germline ends. CDR3 amino acids: CASSLQQVNTEAFF. The CDR3 DNA reads as TGCGCCAGCAGCTTGCAACAGGTGAACACTGAAGCTTTCTTT.

This clone was found once. This chain links TRBV9 with TRBJ2-3; D unclear. The CDR3 consists of 13 residues. Germline V lookup: CDR1 SGDLS, CDR2 YYNGEE. The V end was cut by 2 bases, the J end by 2 bases, with 6 bases between. CDR3 sequence: CASSVPITDTQYF. CDR3 in DNA: TGTGCCAGCAGCGTCCCCATCACAGATACGCAGTATTTT.

This chain connects TRBV5-5 to TRBJ1-2; 8 bases fit TRBD1. CDR1 SGHKS and CDR2 YYEKEE come from the germline V gene (reference sequence). V lost 0 bases to trimming and J lost 4 bases; unmatched junction nucleotides: 8. The CDR3 is 16 amino acids. The CDR3 sequence: CASSLAPTGVLYGYTF. The CDR3 bases are TGTGCCAGCAGCTTGGCTCCGACAGGGGTCCTCTATGGCTACACCTTC. The variable domain in full, completed from reference TRBV5-5 and TRBJ1-2, reads DAGVTQSPTHLIKTRGQQVTLRCSPISGHKSVSWYQQVLGQGPQFIFQYYEKEERGRGNFPDRFSARQFPNYSSELNVNALLLGDSALYLCASSLAPTGVLYGYTFGSGTRLTVV.

The chain has TRBV10-3 and TRBJ2-1; 8 positions agree with TRBD1. Trimming took 10 bases from V and 0 from J; bases not matched to a gene: 8. CDR3 size: 15 residues. In germline, CDR1 is ENHRY, CDR2 SYGVKD. CDR3 protein: CATTLDRASYNEQFF. The CDR3 region has the DNA TGTGCCACCACATTGGACAGGGCCTCCTACAATGAGCAGTTCTTC.

The chain uses TRBV7-2 and TRBJ2-5; possibly TRBD2 for D (6 bases). Germline CDR1 and CDR2: SGHTA and FQGNSA. The CDR3 runs 13 residues. The V end was cut by 10 bases, the J end by 0 bases, with 12 bases between. DNA of the CDR3: TGTGCCAACGCCGGGGGTTACCAAGAGACCCAGTACTTC. Protein product: CANAGGYQETQYF.

The chain links TRBV2 to TRBJ1-5; TRBD1 aligns across 8 bases. The J segment lost 10 bases and the V segment lost 6 bases, leaving 11 bases of the junction unmatched. The CDR3 has 14 residues. Germline V gene sequence: CDR1 SNHLY, CDR2 FYNNEI. As DNA, the CDR3 is TGTGCCAGCAGGGCCGGACAGGGCCCAAAACCCCAGCATTTT. It codes for CASRAGQGPKPQHF. Together with reference TRBV2 and TRBJ1-5, the CDR3 gives the full variable domain: EPEVTQTPSHQVTQMGQEVILRCVPISNHLYFYWYRQILGQKVEFLVSFYNNEISEKSEIFDDQFSVERPDGSNFTLKIRSTKLEDSAMYFCASRAGQGPKPQHFGDGTRLSIL.

The chain is built from TRBV21-1 and TRBJ2-7; the table's D call of TRBD2 was not tested on the DNA. TRBV21-1 is deemed a pseudogene. The CDR3 covers 16 residues. The CDR3 loop reads CASSKDQRGISYEQYF. The CDR3 region has the DNA TGTGCCAGCAGCAAGGACCAGCGGGGGATCTCCTACGAGCAGTACTTC.

This chain links TRBV6-5 with TRBJ2-7; 10 nucleotides line up with TRBD2. CDR1 is MNHEY, CDR2 SVGAGI, per germline. The CDR3 is made up of 14 amino acids. Germline trimming cut 8 bases from V and 0 bases from J; bases unmatched to any gene: 4. As DNA, the CDR3 is TGTGCCAGCCAAGCTAGCGGGAGCTCCTACGAGCAGTACTTC. This sequence encodes CASQASGSSYEQYF.

This sequence joins TRBV6-6 and TRBJ1-2; D gene uncertain. CDR3 length: 12 amino acids. V shed 0 bases and J shed 8 bases, with 7 bases lying between them. Germline V gives CDR1 MNHNY, CDR2 SVGAGI (reference sequence). CDR3 DNA sequence: TGTGCCAGCAGTTACTCCACAGCCGGCTACACCTTC. It yields the protein CASSYSTAGYTF.

The V call is TRBV11-2, the J call TRBJ1-1; D uncertain. CDR3 length: 13 amino acids. V dropped 5 bases and J dropped 0 bases, with 7 bases sitting between them. Germline lookup yields CDR1 SGHAT and CDR2 FQNNGV. The DNA for the CDR3 is TGTGCCAGCAGCCCATCAGTGAACACTGAAGCTTTCTTT. It specifies CASSPSVNTEAFF.

V usage is TRBV27 and J usage is TRBJ2-1; D is perhaps TRBD2 (7 bases). V was shortened by 5 bases and J by 6 bases, with 26 bases between the two germline ends. This CDR3 has 18 amino acids. Germline values: CDR1 MNHEY, CDR2 SMNVEV (reference sequence). The CDR3 region has the DNA TGTGCCAGCAGTACGAGGGGGGGGGCCCGCTCGATCCGCAATGAGCAGTTCTTC. Protein product: CASSTRGGARSIRNEQFF.

In this sample, this clone turned up a few times. This chain links TRBV5-1 with TRBJ1-1; D is ambiguous. V lost 2 bases and J 4 bases, leaving 9 bases between the germline ends. Germline CDR1 reads SGHRS; CDR2 reads YFSETQ. The length of the CDR3 is 13 residues. The CDR3 nucleotides read TGCGCCAGCAGCTTTGCGGGGTCCACTGAAGCTTTCTTT. Amino acids: CASSFAGSTEAFF.

This chain joins TRBV24-1 and TRBJ1-2; 10 nucleotides align to TRBD1. There are 12 residues in the CDR3. CDR1 is KGHDR and CDR2 is SFDVKD in the germline V gene. V lost 7 bases, J lost 7 bases, and 2 bases stayed unmatched. CDR3 DNA: TGTGCCACCAGCGGGACAGGGGTTGGCTACACCTTC. Its protein is CATSGTGVGYTF.

The genes are TRBV5-8 and TRBJ1-1; D gene unclear. The CDR3 has 13 amino acids. CDR1 is SGHTS, CDR2 YDEGEE, per germline. V was cut by 6 bases and J by 2 bases, with 11 bases left in between. The CDR3 DNA reads as TGTGCCAGCACCACTATCCTCAACACTGAAGCTTTCTTT. It codes for CASTTILNTEAFF.